This T cell receptor (beta chain) was sequenced in a study of shared clonotypes between healthy human individuals. Profiling relied on immunoSEQ multiplex PCR, and the TCRdb table lists in-frame clones only, not all of them. This sample carries 1,400,000 or so clones, 98% of them seen once, and the ten largest clones take about 0.35%. The V segment lost 3 bases and the J segment 8 bases; nucleotides outside the gene matches: 18. The germline gives CDR1 KGHSH, CDR2 LQKENI. The CDR3 loop spans 19 amino acids. The clonotype comes from a young man in good health. Material for sequencing was naive CD4+ T cells sorted from blood. Specified subset: CD45RA+ positively selected. V is TRBV18 and J is TRBJ2-1; TRBD1 matches 11 bases. The CDR3 here is CASSPWGQGGQGRFDEQFF. In nucleotides, the CDR3 is TGTGCCAGCTCACCCTGGGGACAGGGGGGACAAGGGAGATTCGATGAGCAGTTCTTC.